This TCR beta chain was captured in a study of cytomegalovirus exposure and HLA in healthy donors. PCR primers comprised 60 Vbeta and 13 Jbeta primers. The protocol was immunoSEQ multiplex PCR, while the TCRdb copy is restricted to in-frame clones and leaves out a portion. The sample yields a few hundred thousand clones, about 80% seen once. With 3 bases clipped from V and 4 bases from J, the junction kept 7 bases outside the gene matches. Germline V gives CDR1 MNHEY, CDR2 SMNVEV (reference sequence). This CDR3 region has 15 residues. In this sample, this clone turned up a few times. Sequencing was carried out using PBMCs. J is TRBJ2-7 and V is TRBV27; the match to TRBD1 covers 9 bases. This receptor was taken from a girl between 10 and 17 years old in good health and CMV-seronegative. The CDR3 nucleotides read TGTGCCAGCAGTTTCCGGGGACAGGGTCCGTACGAGCAGTACTTC. Its translation is CASSFRGQGPYEQYF.